This T cell receptor (beta chain) comes out of a study of T cell responses to AZD1222 COVID-19 vaccine. Background on the study: Pooling covered second doses at about 4 or about 12 weeks. Notes on the study in general: Recipients of two AZD1222 doses showed rising Spike-specific TCR breadth and depth. Repertoires were obtained only post-peak T cell response.

The repertoire was sequenced with immunoSEQ multiplex PCR; TCRdb's copy has only in-frame clones and lacks some. There are some 100,000 clones in the sample; around nine tenths occur only once, and around a sixth lies in the top ten. With regard to this clone: The antigen remains unidentified.

Trimming at V came to 0 bases and at J to 4 bases, leaving 8 bases not matched to a gene. The CDR3 length is 18 residues. Germline lookup yields CDR1 SGDLS and CDR2 YYNGEE. The material sequenced was peripheral blood, taken on day 0 of AZD1222 vaccination. The receptor comes from an adult in good health. The V gene is TRBV9, the J gene TRBJ2-1, with 12 bases that match TRBD2. The CDR3 reads CASSVATSGSSYYNEQFF. The CDR3 bases are TGTGCCAGCAGCGTAGCGACTAGCGGGAGCTCCTATTACAATGAGCAGTTCTTC.